A single sample is the source of the 20 T cell receptor beta chains below, sequenced in a study of TIL therapy for anti-PD-1-resistant metastatic lung cancer. The time point was: pre-treatment sample, taken before nivolumab and TIL therapy. This was the immunoSEQ v3 assay. TCRdb's table, derived via immunoSEQ multiplex PCR, lists solely in-frame clones and lacks some. The table records about 32,000 clones, about 70% of them present only once. Sequences were derived from blood, sampled at baseline. The receptors here all came from a woman aged 30-79 years with non-small cell lung cancer.

This clone was recorded only once. The V call is TRBV5-6, the J call TRBJ2-7, with a weak D call TRBD2 (6 bases). Germline V gene lookup returns CDR1 SGHDT and CDR2 YYEEEE. This CDR3 is built from 17 residues. V lost 0 bases and J 5 bases, leaving 21 bases between the germline ends. CDR3 amino acids: CASSLVGGLGLLDEQYF. For the CDR3, the DNA is TGTGCCAGCAGCTTGGTGGGAGGCCTGGGACTTTTGGACGAGCAGTACTTC.

The gene calls are TRBV6-1 and TRBJ1-1; a possible D gene is TRBD1 (5 bases). The V gene's germline CDR1 is MNHNS and CDR2 SASEGT. The CDR3 spans 14 residues. The V gene lost 6 bases and the J gene lost 1 base, with 12 bases spanning the gap. DNA for the CDR3: TGTGCCAGCAGGAGAAGGGGCCAGAACACTGAAGCTTTCTTT. This translates into CASRRRGQNTEAFF.

The chain couples TRBV29-1 to TRBJ2-7; D may be TRBD1 (6 bases). Germline values: CDR1 SQVTM, CDR2 ANQGSEA. The CDR3 is 11 residues long. V was cut by 7 bases and J by 6 bases, with 13 bases left in between. This chain's CDR3 is CSGSQGAEQYF. For the CDR3, the DNA is TGCAGCGGGTCACAGGGCGCCGAGCAGTACTTC.

This clone was seen a few times. V usage is TRBV11-3 and J usage is TRBJ1-1; D unclear. In germline, CDR1 is SGHNT, CDR2 YENEEA. This CDR3 region has 13 residues. V was shortened by 1 base and J by 7 bases, with 10 bases between the two germline ends. CDR3 DNA sequence: TGTGCCAGCAGCTTAGGGCGAGGGCGTGAAGCTTTCTTT. Translating it yields CASSLGRGREAFF.

This clone was seen a single time. V is TRBV6-1 and J is TRBJ2-7; D gene unclear. CDR1 and CDR2 (germline): MNHNS, SASEGT. CDR3 length: 13 residues. Between the trimmed V and J ends, which lost 4 bases and 2 bases, there was a span of 9 bases. The CDR3 reads CASSVSYTYEQYF. The CDR3 DNA follows: TGTGCCAGCAGTGTCAGTTATACCTACGAGCAGTACTTC.

This chain links TRBV29-1 with TRBJ1-1, with a tentative D call TRBD1 (5 bases). The CDR3 is made up of 13 amino acids. Trimming took 7 bases from V and 4 from J, leaving 16 bases between them. Per germline, CDR1 SQVTM and CDR2 ANQGSEA. This chain's CDR3 is CSASVGGSTEAFF. The CDR3 bases are TGCAGCGCGTCGGTGGGGGGAAGCACTGAAGCTTTCTTT.

This chain uses TRBV19 with TRBJ2-1, with D possibly TRBD1 on 5 matching bases. V lost 5 bases to trimming and J lost 8 bases, with 16 bases between them. In germline, CDR1 is LNHDA, CDR2 SQIVND (reference sequence). The CDR3 runs to 14 residues. The CDR3, as DNA: TGTGCCAGTAGTTGGGGTAGGGGAATGGATGAGCAGTTCTTC. Translated, it gives CASSWGRGMDEQFF.

This clone was seen only once. The V gene is TRBV11-2, the J gene TRBJ1-1; no clear D. This CDR3 is built from 14 residues. Germline CDR1 and CDR2: SGHAT and FQNNGV. Trimming took 5 bases from V and 2 from J, leaving 12 bases between them. CDR3 in DNA: TGTGCCAGCAGCGCTCCCGGACTAAACACTGAAGCTTTCTTT. Amino acids: CASSAPGLNTEAFF.

This clone was counted a few times. The J gene is TRBJ2-1, the V gene TRBV27; D may be TRBD2 (6 bases). The CDR3 extends over 14 amino acids. The V and J ends lost 4 bases and 9 bases respectively, with 16 bases between them. Germline assignment: CDR1 MNHEY and CDR2 SMNVEV (reference sequence). The CDR3 here is CASSSGLSGGEQFF. The CDR3 DNA reads as TGTGCCAGCAGTTCCGGACTAAGCGGCGGTGAGCAGTTCTTC.

The rearrangement links TRBV2 to TRBJ2-3, with D possibly being TRBD1 or TRBD2 (5 bases each). From germline, CDR1 is SNHLY and CDR2 FYNNEI. Trimming cost V 6 bases and J 6 bases, with 13 bases left between them. The CDR3 sequence is 13 residues long. The CDR3 sequence: CASSESWGDTQYF. CDR3 nucleotides: TGTGCCAGCAGCGAATCCTGGGGGGATACGCAGTATTTT.

The chain has TRBV15 and TRBJ2-3, with D uncertain. CDR3 length: 13 amino acids. The germline CDR1 and CDR2 sequences are LNHNV and YYDKDF (reference sequence). Trimming removed 4 bases at V and 6 bases at J, with 11 bases between. The CDR3 DNA sequence: TGTGCCACCAGCACCCTATCGGCGGATACGCAGTATTTT. Its protein is CATSTLSADTQYF.

This clone was seen only a few times. CDR3 nucleotides: TGTGCCTGGAGTCTCTCGCGGGGCTACGAGCAGTACTTC. This codes for CAWSLSRGYEQYF. The chain joins TRBV30 to TRBJ2-7; TRBD2 is a possible D gene (6 bases). Trimming pared 2 bases from V and 3 bases from J, leaving 11 bases between. This CDR3 region has 13 residues. Germline loops: CDR1 GTSNPN, CDR2 SVGIG (reference sequence). Drawing the rest from reference TRBV30 and TRBJ2-7, the complete variable domain is SQTIHQWPATLVQPVGSPLSLECTVEGTSNPNLYWYRQAAGRGLQLLFYSVGIGQISSEVPQNLSASRPQDRQFILSSKKLLLSDSGFYLCAWSLSRGYEQYFGPGTRLTVT.

This clone was observed a few times. The chain carries TRBV6-5 and TRBJ1-2, with TRBD1 identical over 9 bases. V was clipped by 8 bases and J by 5 bases; unmatched bases: 9. Per germline, CDR1 MNHEY and CDR2 SVGAGI. The CDR3 length is 14 residues. This chain's CDR3 is CASGGTGREYGYTF. CDR3 nucleotide sequence: TGTGCCAGCGGGGGGACAGGGAGAGAATATGGCTACACCTTC.

This clone was detected only a few times. V usage is TRBV5-5 and J usage is TRBJ2-7; TRBD2 matches at 11 bases. CDR1 SGHKS and CDR2 YYEKEE come from the germline V gene (reference sequence). The CDR3 extends over 15 amino acids. Trimming took 4 bases from V and 0 from J; bases not matched to a gene: 3. For the CDR3, the DNA is TGTGCCAGCAGCATAACTAGCGGGAGCTCCTACGAGCAGTACTTC. Translation gives CASSITSGSSYEQYF.

The chain couples TRBV27 to TRBJ2-2; D unresolved. Germline CDR1 MNHEY, CDR2 SMNVEV (reference sequence). There are 13 residues in the CDR3. Deletions cut 8 bases from V and 4 bases from J, with 11 bases between. CDR3 residues: CASSFLSTGELFF. CDR3 DNA sequence: TGTGCCAGCTCATTCCTTAGCACCGGGGAGCTGTTTTTT.

The J gene is TRBJ2-7, the V gene TRBV5-1, with D unresolved. The CDR3 sequence is 16 residues long. Germline V CDR1 and CDR2: SGHRS, YFSETQ. V was pared by 0 bases and J by 3 bases, with 16 bases between. CDR3 protein: CASSLGIYPHSYEQYF. The CDR3 coding sequence is TGCGCCAGCAGCTTGGGTATCTATCCCCATAGCTACGAGCAGTACTTC.

The chain couples TRBV5-1 to TRBJ2-7, with 7 bases that match TRBD2. The ends lost 6 bases at V and 2 bases at J; junction bases unmatched: 5. The germline V gene encodes CDR1 SGHRS and CDR2 YFSETQ. This CDR3 has 13 amino acids. CDR3 region: CASTREDTYEQYF. The CDR3 region has the DNA TGCGCCAGCACTCGGGAGGATACCTACGAGCAGTACTTC.

V gene TRBV25-1 combines with J gene TRBJ1-3; D might be TRBD1 (6 bases). The CDR3 spans 14 residues. Germline V gene data show CDR1 as MGHDK and CDR2 as SYGVNS. V lost 5 bases to trimming and J lost 3 bases, with 11 bases between them. DNA for the CDR3: TGTGCCAGCAGTCCTACAGGGTTTGGAAACACCATATATTTT. Translating gives CASSPTGFGNTIYF.

This rearrangement joins TRBV5-1 to TRBJ2-7; TRBD2 agrees at 9 bases. The CDR3 covers 15 residues. The V gene end was trimmed by 4 bases and the J gene end by 4 bases; junction bases not matched to a gene: 9. The V gene's germline CDR1 is SGHRS and CDR2 YFSETQ. The CDR3 protein is CASSRPGGLAYEQYF. Written as DNA, the CDR3 is TGCGCCAGCAGCCGCCCGGGCGGACTAGCGTACGAGCAGTACTTC.

The rearrangement uses TRBV9 and TRBJ1-1, with 7 bases identical to TRBD1. The CDR3 runs 15 residues. Germline CDR1 SGDLS, CDR2 YYNGEE. V lost 4 bases to trimming and J lost 2 bases; unmatched junction nucleotides: 8. The CDR3 sequence is CASSPRTGYNTEAFF. The CDR3 DNA reads TGTGCCAGCAGCCCGAGGACAGGCTATAACACTGAAGCTTTCTTT.